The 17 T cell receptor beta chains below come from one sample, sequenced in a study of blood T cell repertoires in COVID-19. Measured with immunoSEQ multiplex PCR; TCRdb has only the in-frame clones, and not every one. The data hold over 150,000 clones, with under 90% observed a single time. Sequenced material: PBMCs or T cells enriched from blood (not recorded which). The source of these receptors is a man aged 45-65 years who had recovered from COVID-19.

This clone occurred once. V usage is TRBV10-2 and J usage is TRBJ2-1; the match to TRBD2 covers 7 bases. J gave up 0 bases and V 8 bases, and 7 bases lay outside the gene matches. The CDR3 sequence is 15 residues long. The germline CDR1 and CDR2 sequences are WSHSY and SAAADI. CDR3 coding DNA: TGCGCCAGCCGGGGGGAGGGCAGCTCCTACAATGAGCAGTTCTTC. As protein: CASRGEGSSYNEQFF.

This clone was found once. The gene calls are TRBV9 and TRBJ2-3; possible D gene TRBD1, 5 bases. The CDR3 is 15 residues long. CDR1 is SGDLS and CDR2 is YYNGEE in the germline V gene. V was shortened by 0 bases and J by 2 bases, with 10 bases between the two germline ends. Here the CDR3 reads CASSVATRATDTQYF. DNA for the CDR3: TGTGCCAGCAGCGTAGCTACCAGGGCCACAGATACGCAGTATTTT.

The CDR3 reads CASSLLAAYNEQFF. CDR3 nucleotides: TGTGCCAGCAGCTTACTAGCGGCCTACAATGAGCAGTTCTTC. This chain joins TRBV11-2 and TRBJ2-1, with 7 bases aligning to TRBD2. The CDR3 spans 14 residues. With 2 bases clipped from V and 2 bases from J, the junction kept 0 bases outside the gene matches. The germline CDR1 and CDR2 sequences are SGHAT and FQNNGV.

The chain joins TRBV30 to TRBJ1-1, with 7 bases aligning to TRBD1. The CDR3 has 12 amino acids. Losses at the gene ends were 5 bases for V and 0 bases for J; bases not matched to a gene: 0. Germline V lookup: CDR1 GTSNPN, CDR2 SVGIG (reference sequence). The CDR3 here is CAWDRVNTEAFF. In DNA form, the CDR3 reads TGTGCCTGGGACAGGGTGAACACTGAAGCTTTCTTT.

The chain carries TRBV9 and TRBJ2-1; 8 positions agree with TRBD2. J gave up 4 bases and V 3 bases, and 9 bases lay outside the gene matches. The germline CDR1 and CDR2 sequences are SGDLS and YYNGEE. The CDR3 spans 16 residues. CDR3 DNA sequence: TGTGCCAGCAGCGATTCTACTAGCGGCCTTTACAATGAGCAGTTCTTC. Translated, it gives CASSDSTSGLYNEQFF.

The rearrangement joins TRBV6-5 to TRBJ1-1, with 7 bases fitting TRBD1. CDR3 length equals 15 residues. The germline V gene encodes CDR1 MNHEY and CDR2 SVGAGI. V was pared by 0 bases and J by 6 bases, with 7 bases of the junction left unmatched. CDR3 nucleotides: TGTGCCAGCAGTTACTCACAGGGGCGGTGGGCTGAAGCTTTCTTT. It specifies CASSYSQGRWAEAFF.

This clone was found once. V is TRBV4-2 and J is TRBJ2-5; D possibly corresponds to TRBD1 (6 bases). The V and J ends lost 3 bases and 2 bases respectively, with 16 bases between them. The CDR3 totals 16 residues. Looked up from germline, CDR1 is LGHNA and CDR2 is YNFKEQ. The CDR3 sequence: CASSQSRGQGQETQYF. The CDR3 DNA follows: TGTGCCAGCAGCCAGTCTCGTGGTCAGGGGCAAGAGACCCAGTACTTC.

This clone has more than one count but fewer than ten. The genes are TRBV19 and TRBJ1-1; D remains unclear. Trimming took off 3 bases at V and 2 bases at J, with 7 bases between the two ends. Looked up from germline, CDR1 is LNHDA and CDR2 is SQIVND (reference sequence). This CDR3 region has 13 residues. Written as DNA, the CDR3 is TGTGCCAGTAGTATGTATGGCAACACTGAAGCTTTCTTT. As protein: CASSMYGNTEAFF.

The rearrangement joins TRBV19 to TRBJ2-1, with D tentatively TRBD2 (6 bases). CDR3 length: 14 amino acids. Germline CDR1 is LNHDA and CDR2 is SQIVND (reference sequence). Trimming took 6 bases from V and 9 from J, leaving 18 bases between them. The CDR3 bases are TGTGCCAGTAGGGGGACTCATCCAACGGGTGAGCAGTTCTTC. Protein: CASRGTHPTGEQFF.

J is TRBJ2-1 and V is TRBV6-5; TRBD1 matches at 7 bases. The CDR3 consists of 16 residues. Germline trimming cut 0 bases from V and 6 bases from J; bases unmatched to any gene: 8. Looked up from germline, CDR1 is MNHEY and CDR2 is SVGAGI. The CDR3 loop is CASSYSRTGLTNEQFF. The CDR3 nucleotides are TGTGCCAGCAGTTACTCCCGGACAGGATTGACCAATGAGCAGTTCTTC.

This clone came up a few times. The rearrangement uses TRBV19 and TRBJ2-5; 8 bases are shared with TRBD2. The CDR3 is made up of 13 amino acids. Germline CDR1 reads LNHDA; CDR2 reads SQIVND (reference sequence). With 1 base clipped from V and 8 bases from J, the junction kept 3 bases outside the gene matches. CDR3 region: CASSIGLAGTQYF. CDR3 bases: TGTGCCAGTAGTATAGGGCTAGCGGGTACCCAGTACTTC.

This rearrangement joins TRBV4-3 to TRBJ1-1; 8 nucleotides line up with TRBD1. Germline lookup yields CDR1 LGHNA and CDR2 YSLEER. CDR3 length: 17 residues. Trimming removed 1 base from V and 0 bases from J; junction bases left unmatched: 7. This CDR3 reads CASSQGTGGGMNTEAFF. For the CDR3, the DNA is TGCGCCAGCAGCCAAGGAACAGGGGGAGGGATGAACACTGAAGCTTTCTTT.

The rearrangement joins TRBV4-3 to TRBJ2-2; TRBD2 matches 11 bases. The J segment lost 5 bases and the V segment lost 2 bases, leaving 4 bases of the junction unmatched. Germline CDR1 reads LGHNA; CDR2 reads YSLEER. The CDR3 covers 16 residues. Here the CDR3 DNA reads TGCGCCAGCAGCCAAAATAGCGGGGGGGTAACCGGGGAGCTGTTTTTT. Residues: CASSQNSGGVTGELFF.

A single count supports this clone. The CDR3 DNA sequence: TGTGCCAGCAGCCAAGGCCCCTGGCCGGCTAGCGGACCAGATACGCAGTATTTT. Translation: CASSQGPWPASGPDTQYF. V and J are TRBV3-1 (or the pseudogene TRBV3-2) and TRBJ2-3, with 7 bases identical to TRBD2. CDR1 LGHDT and CDR2 YNNKEL come from the germline V gene (reference sequence). J was trimmed by 4 bases and V by 1 base; bases with no gene match: 14. The CDR3 loop spans 18 amino acids.

In DNA form, the CDR3 reads TGTGCCAGCTCACTAGGAGGGGTTCAAGAGACCCAGTACTTC. Protein product: CASSLGGVQETQYF. V is TRBV18 and J is TRBJ2-5; the D gene is possibly TRBD2 (6 bases). Trimming left V 4 bases short and J 2 bases short, with 11 bases between. The CDR3 is 14 amino acids. Germline CDR1 and CDR2: KGHSH and LQKENI.

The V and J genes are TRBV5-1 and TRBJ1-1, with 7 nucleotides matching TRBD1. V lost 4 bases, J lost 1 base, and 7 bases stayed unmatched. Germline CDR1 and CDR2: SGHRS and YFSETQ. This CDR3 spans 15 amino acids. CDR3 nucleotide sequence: TGCGCCAGCAGCCCACCTGGGACAGCGAACACTGAAGCTTTCTTT. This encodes CASSPPGTANTEAFF.

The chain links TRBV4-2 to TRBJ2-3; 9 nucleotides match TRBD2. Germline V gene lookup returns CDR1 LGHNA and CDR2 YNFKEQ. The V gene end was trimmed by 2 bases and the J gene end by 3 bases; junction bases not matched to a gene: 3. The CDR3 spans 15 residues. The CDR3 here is CASSQRSGGTDTQYF. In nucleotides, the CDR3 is TGTGCCAGCAGCCAACGTAGCGGGGGTACAGATACGCAGTATTTT.